This T cell receptor beta chain was identified in a study of Graves' ophthalmopathy and Graves' hyperthyroidism. Moderate-to-severe activity, CAS at least 3, NOSPECS at least 4 and duration under 3 months characterized donors with ophthalmopathy. The CDR3 has 16 amino acids. Germline V gene sequence: CDR1 DFQATT, CDR2 SNEGSKA (reference sequence). After removal of 6 bases from V and 4 bases from J, the junction contained 13 bases not matched to a gene. This clonotype was found many times. TCR beta CDR3 regions were amplified from RNA transcripts. A first-round RT-PCR used HTBI primers, followed by a second-round multiplex PCR. MiXCR was run by TCRdb on the multiplex PCR reads, yielding one entry per CDR3 protein. The sample lists about 220,000 distinct CDR3 sequences; 20% to 25% were seen once.

Material: peripheral blood. The TCR was taken from a woman aged 45-65 years with Graves' ophthalmopathy. The chain links TRBV20-1 to TRBJ2-7; 12 bases fit TRBD2. The CDR3 region is CSADRGASGRAYEQYF. CDR3 sequence (DNA): TGCAGTGCGGATAGGGGGGCTAGCGGGAGGGCTTACGAGCAGTACTTC.